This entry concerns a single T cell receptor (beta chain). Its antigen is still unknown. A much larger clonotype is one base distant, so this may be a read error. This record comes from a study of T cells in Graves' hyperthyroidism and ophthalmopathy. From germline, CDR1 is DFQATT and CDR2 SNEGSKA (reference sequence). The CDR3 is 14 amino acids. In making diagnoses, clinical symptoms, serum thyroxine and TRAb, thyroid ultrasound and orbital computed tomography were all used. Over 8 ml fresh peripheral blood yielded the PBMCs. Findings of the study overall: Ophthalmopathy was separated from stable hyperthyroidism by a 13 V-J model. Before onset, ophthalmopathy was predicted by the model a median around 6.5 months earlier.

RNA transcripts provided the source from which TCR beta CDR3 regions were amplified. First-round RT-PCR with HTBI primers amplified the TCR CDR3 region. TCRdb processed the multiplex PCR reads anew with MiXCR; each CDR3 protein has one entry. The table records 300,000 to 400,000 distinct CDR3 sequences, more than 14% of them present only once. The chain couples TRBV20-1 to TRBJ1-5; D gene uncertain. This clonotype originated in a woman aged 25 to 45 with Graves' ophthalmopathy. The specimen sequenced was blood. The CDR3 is CSATRGRHSQPPHF. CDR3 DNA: TGCAGTGCTACCCGAGGGAGGCACAGTCAGCCCCCGCATTTT.